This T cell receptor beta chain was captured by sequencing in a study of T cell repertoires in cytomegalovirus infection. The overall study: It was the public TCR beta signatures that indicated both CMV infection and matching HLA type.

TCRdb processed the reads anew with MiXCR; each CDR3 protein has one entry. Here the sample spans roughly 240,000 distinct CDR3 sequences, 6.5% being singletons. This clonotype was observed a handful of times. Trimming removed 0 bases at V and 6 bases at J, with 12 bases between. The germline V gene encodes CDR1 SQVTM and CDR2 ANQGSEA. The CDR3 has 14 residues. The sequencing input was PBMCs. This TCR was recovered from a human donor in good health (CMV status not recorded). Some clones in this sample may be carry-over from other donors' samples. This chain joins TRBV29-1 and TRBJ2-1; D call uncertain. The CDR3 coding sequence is TGCAGCGTTGAAGAGTTCTTTCTACGCAATGAGCAGTTCTTC. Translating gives CSVEEFFLRNEQFF.